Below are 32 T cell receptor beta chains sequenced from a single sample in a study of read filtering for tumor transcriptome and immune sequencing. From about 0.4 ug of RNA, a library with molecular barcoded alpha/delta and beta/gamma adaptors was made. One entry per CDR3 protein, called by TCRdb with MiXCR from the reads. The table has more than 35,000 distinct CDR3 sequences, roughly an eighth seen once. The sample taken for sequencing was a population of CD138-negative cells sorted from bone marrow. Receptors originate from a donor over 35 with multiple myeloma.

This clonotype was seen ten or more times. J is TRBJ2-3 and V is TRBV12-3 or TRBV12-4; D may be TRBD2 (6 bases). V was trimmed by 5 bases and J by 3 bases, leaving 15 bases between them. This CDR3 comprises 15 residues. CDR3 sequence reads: CASSASANPTDTQYF. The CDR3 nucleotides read TGTGCCAGCAGTGCTAGCGCGAACCCTACAGATACGCAGTATTTT.

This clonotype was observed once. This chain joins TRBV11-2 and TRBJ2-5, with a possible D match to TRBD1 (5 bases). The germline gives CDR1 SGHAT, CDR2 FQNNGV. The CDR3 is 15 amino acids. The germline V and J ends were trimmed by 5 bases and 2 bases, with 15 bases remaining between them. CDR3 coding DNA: TGTGCCAGCAGCACCGGACATATAGGACAAGAGACCCAGTACTTC. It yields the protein CASSTGHIGQETQYF.

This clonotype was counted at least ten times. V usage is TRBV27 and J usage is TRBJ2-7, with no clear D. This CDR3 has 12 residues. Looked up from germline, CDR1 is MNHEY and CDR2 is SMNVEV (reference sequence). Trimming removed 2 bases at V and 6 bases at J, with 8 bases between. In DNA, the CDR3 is TGTGCCAGCAGTTTAGATGGCTCCGAGCAGTACTTC. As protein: CASSLDGSEQYF.

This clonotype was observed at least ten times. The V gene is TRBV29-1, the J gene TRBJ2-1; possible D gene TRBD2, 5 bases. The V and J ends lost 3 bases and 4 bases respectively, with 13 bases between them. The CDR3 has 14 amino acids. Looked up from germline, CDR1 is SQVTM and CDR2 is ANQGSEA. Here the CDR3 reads CSVEGGSGYNEQFF. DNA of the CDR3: TGCAGCGTTGAGGGCGGGTCGGGTTACAATGAGCAGTTCTTC.

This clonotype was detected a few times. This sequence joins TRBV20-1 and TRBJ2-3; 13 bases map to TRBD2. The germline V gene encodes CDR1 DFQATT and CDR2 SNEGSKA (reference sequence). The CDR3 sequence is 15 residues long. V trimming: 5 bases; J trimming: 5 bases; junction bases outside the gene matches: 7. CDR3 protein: CSASGLAGVEDTQYF. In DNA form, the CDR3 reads TGCAGTGCTTCCGGACTAGCGGGAGTAGAAGATACGCAGTATTTT.

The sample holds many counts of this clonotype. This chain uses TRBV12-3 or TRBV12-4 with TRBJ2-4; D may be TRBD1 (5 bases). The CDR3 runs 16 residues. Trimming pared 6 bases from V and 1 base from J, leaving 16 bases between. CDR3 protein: CASSYDSRGAKNIQYF. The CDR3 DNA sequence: TGTGCCAGCAGCTACGACAGCCGTGGGGCCAAAAACATTCAGTACTTC.

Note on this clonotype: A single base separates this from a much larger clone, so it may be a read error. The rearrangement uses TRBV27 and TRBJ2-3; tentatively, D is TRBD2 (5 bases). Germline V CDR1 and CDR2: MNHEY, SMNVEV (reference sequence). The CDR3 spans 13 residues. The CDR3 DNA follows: TGTGCCAGCATCCCCTCGGGGTTAGATTCGCAGTATTTT. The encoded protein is CASIPSGLDSQYF.

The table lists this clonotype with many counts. The CDR3 here is CSVRQSGKNIQYF. The CDR3 DNA reads as TGCAGCGTAAGACAGTCTGGGAAAAACATTCAGTACTTC. V usage is TRBV29-1 and J usage is TRBJ2-4; TRBD1 is a possible D gene (5 bases). This CDR3 has 13 amino acids. The V end lost 6 bases, the J end lost 4 bases, and 13 bases lay between the germline ends. From germline, CDR1 is SQVTM and CDR2 ANQGSEA.

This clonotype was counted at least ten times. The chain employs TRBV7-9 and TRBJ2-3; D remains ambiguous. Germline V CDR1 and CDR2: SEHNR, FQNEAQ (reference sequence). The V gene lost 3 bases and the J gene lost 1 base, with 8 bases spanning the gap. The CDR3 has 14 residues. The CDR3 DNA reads TGTGCCAGCAGCTTGATGGACGGCACAGATACGCAGTATTTT. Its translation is CASSLMDGTDTQYF.

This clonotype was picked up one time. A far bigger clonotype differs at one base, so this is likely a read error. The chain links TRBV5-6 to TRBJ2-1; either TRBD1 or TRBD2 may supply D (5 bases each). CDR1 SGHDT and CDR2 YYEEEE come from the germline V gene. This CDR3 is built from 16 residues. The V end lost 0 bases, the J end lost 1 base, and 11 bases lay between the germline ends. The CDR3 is CASSLDLGVSYNEQFF. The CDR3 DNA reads TGTGCCAGCAGCTTGGATCTGGGGGTTTCCTACAATGAGCAGTTCTTC.

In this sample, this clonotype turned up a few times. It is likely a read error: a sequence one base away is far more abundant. The CDR3 sequence is CAISTGEATYEQYF. In DNA form, the CDR3 reads TGTGCCATCAGTACGGGAGAAGCTACCTACGAGCAGTACTTC. The chain couples TRBV6-5 to TRBJ2-7; maybe TRBD2 (6 bases). Germline assignment: CDR1 MNHEY and CDR2 SVGAGI. CDR3 size: 14 residues.

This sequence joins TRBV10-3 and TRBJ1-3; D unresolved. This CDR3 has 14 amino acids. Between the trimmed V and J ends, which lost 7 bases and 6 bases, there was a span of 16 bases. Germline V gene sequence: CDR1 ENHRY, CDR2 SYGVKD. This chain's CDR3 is CAIKNEGWTNTIYF. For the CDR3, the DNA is TGTGCCATCAAAAACGAGGGATGGACAAACACCATATATTTT.

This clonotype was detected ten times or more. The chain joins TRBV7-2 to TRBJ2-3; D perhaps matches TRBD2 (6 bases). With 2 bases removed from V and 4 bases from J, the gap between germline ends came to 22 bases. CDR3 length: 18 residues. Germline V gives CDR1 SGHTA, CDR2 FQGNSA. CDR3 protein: CASSLRLVTRSFSDTQYF. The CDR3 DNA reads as TGTGCCAGCAGCTTACGTTTGGTGACTAGAAGTTTCTCAGATACGCAGTATTTT.

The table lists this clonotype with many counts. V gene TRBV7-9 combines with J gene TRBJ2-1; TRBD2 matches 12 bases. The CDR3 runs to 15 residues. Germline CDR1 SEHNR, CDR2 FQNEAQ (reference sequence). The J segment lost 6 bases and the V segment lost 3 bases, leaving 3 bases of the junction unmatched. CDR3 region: CASSFLAGGTNEQFF. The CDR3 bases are TGTGCCAGCAGCTTCCTAGCGGGAGGGACCAATGAGCAGTTCTTC.

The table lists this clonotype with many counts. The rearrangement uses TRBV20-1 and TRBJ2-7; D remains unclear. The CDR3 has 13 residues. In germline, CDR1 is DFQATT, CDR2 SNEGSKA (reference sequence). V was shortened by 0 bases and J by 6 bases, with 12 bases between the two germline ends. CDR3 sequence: CSARDMEQVEQYF. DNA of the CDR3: TGCAGTGCTAGAGATATGGAACAAGTCGAGCAGTACTTC.

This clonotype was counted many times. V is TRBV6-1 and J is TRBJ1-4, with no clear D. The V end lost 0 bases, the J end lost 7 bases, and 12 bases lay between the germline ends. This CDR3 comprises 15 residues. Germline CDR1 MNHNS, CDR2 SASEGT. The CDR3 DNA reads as TGTGCCAGCAGTGAAGCGTGGGCCCGGGGTGAAAAACTGTTTTTT. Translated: CASSEAWARGEKLFF.

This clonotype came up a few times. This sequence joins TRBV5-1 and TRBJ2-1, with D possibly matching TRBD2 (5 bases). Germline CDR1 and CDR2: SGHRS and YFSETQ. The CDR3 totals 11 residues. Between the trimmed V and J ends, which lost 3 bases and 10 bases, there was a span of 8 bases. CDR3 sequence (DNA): TGCGCCAGCAGCTATGGACTCGAGCAGTTCTTC. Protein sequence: CASSYGLEQFF.

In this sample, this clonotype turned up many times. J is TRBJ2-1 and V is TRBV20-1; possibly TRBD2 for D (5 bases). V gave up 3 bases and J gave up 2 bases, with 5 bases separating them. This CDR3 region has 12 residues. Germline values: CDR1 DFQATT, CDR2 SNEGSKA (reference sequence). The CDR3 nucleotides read TGCAGTGCTAGGAGGGCCTACAATGAGCAGTTCTTC. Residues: CSARRAYNEQFF.

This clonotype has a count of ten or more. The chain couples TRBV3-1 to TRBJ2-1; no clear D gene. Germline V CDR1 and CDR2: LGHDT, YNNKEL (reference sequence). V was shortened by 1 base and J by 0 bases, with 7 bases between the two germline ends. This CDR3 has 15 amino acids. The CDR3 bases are TGTGCCAGCAGCCAAGTCCGATCCTCCTACAATGAGCAGTTCTTC. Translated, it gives CASSQVRSSYNEQFF.

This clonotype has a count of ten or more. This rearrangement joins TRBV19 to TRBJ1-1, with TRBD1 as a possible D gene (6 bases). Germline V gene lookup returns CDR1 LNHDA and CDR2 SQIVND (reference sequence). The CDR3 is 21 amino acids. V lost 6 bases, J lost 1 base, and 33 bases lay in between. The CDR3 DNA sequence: TGTGCCAGTAGCCTTAAACGGGACAAAGCCATTCTTCTCCATAAGAACACTGAAGCTTTCTTT. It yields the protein CASSLKRDKAILLHKNTEAFF.

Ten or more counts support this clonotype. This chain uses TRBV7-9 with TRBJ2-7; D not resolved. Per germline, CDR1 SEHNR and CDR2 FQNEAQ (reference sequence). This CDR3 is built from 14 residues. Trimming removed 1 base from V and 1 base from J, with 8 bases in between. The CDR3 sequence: CASSLGRDSYEQYF. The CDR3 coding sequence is TGTGCCAGCAGCTTAGGAAGGGATTCCTACGAGCAGTACTTC.

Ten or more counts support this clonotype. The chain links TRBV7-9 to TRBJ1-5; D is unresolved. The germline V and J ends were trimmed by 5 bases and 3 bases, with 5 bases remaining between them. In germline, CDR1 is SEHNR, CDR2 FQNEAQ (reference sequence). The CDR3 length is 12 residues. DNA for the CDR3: TGTGCCAGCAGCACCCCCAATCAGCCCCAGCATTTT. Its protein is CASSTPNQPQHF.

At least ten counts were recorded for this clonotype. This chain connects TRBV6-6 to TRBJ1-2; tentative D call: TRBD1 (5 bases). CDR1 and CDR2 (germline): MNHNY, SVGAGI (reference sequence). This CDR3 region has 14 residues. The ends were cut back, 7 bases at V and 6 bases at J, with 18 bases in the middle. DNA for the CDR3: TGTGCCAGCACCTGGACATCAGACTTCAATGGCTACACCTTC. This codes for CASTWTSDFNGYTF.

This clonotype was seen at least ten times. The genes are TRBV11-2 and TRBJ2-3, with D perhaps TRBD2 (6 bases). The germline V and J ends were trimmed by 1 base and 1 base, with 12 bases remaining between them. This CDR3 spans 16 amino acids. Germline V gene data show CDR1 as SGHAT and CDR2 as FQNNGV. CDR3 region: CASSLGAASGTDTQYF. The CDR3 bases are TGTGCCAGCAGCTTAGGAGCGGCTAGCGGCACAGATACGCAGTATTTT.

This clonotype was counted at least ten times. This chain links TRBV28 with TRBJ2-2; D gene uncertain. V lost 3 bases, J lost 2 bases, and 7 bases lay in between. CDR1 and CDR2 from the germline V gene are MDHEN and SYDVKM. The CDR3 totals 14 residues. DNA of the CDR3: TGTGCCAGCAGTTTTCTAATTAACACCGGGGAGCTGTTTTTT. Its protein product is CASSFLINTGELFF.

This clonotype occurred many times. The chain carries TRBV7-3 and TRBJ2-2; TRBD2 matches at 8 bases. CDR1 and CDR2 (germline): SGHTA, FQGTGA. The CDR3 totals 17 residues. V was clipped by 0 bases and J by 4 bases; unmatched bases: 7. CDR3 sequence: CASSLTAGGGSTGELFF. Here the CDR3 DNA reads TGTGCCAGCAGCTTAACGGCGGGCGGGGGGAGCACCGGGGAGCTGTTTTTT.

CDR3 DNA: TGCGCCAGCAGCCGAGCGGGAACCGAGACCCAGTACTTC. Translated, it gives CASSRAGTETQYF. This chain connects TRBV4-3 to TRBJ2-5; 7 bases fit TRBD2. This CDR3 comprises 13 residues. The V gene's germline CDR1 is LGHNA and CDR2 YSLEER. Trimming took 4 bases from V and 5 from J; bases not matched to a gene: 4.

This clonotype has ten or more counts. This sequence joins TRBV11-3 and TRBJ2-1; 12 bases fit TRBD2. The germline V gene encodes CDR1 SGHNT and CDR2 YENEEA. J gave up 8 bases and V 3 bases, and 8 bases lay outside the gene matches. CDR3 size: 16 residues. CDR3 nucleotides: TGTGCCAGCAGCTTGGGCGGACTAGCGGGATCGGATGAGCAGTTCTTC. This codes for CASSLGGLAGSDEQFF. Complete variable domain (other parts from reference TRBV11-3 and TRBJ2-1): EAGVVQSPRYKIIEKKQPVAFWCNPISGHNTLYWYLQNLGQGPELLIRYENEEAVDDSQLPKDRFSAERLKGVDSTLKIQPAELGDSAVYLCASSLGGLAGSDEQFFGPGTRLTVL.

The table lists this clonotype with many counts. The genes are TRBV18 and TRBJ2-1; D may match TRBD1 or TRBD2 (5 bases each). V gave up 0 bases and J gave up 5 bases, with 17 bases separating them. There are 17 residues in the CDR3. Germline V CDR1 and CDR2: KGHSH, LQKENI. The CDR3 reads CASSPPIQAGRNNEQFF. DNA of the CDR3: TGTGCCAGCTCACCACCCATTCAGGCAGGGAGAAACAATGAGCAGTTCTTC.

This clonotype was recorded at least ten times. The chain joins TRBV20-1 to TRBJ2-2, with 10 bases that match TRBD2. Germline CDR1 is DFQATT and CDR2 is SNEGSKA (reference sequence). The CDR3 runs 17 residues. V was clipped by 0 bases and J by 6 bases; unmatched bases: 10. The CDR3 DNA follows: TGCAGTGCTAGAGATTCTAGCGGGAGCTATCGGTCCGGGGAGCTGTTTTTT. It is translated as CSARDSSGSYRSGELFF.

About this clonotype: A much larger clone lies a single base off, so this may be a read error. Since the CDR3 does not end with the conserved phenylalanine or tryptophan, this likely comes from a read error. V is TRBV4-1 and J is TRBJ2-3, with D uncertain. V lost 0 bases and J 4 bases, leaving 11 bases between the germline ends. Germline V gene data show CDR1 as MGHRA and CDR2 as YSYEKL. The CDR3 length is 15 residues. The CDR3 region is CASSQDGQEADTQYL. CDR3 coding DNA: TGCGCCAGCAGCCAAGACGGGCAGGAAGCAGATACGCAGTATCTT.

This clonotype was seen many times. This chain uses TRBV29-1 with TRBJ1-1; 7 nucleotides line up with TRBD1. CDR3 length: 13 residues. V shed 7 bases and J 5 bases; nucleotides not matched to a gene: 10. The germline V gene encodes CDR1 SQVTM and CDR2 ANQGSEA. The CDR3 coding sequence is TGCAGCGCCTCACAGGGGAAGGGTACTGAAGCTTTCTTT. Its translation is CSASQGKGTEAFF.